This T cell receptor beta chain was retrieved from a study of T cell responses to AZD1222 COVID-19 vaccine. CDR1 and CDR2 from the germline V gene are SGHVS and FQNEAQ. Between the trimmed V and J ends, which lost 4 bases and 5 bases, there was a span of 19 bases. The CDR3 loop spans 16 amino acids. Study results and caveats: Sampled repertoires all dated from after the peak T cell response. There were mostly white British donors and more females than males, and clonal diversity was possibly underestimated.

Of note for this clone: Its cognate antigen is unknown.

Data came from immunoSEQ multiplex PCR; TCRdb stores just in-frame clones and leaves some out. The repertoire consists of under 300,000 clones, with 90% to 95% occurring once and the leading ten covering 0.55%. The rearrangement links TRBV7-8 to TRBJ2-3, with D possibly matching TRBD2 (6 bases). The specimen was peripheral blood, collected on day 0 of AZD1222 vaccination. The TCR was taken from an adult in good health. Here the CDR3 DNA reads TGTGCCAGCAGCTCTTACCAGACATCAGCGGGAGATACGCAGTATTTT. Translated: CASSSYQTSAGDTQYF. The whole variable domain, remainder taken from reference TRBV7-8 and TRBJ2-3, is GAGVSQSPRYKVAKRGQDVALRCDPISGHVSLFWYQQALGQGPEFLTYFQNEAQLDKSGLPSDRFFAERPEGSVSTLKIQRTQQEDSAVYLCASSSYQTSAGDTQYFGPGTRLTVL.